Described below is a single T cell receptor (beta chain) sequence and its context. Antigen specificity is unknown. These data originate in a study of CD8 T cells in ankylosing spondylitis. Study-wide results and caveats: Within matched ankylosing spondylitis synovial fluid, disease-linked clones were reportedly significantly enriched. Earlier studies detected some motif variants in reactive arthritis synovial fluid and blood.

The CDR3 extends over 14 amino acids. The trim removed 4 bases at V and 2 bases at J, leaving 2 bases unmatched. In germline, CDR1 is MDHEN, CDR2 SYDVKM. Molecular-barcoded quantitative 5'-RACE produced these TCR beta libraries. TCRdb re-analysed the 5' RACE reads in MiXCR, keeping a single row per CDR3 protein. This sample has tens of thousands of distinct CDR3 sequences, with roughly 5.2% found just once. The sequence was collected from a male donor with ankylosing spondylitis or in good health (not recorded which). The specimen was blood, either unsorted or a sorted T cell fraction (not recorded which). This chain connects TRBV28 to TRBJ1-5; 7 bases are a match to TRBD1. The CDR3 spells CASSSGQGNQPQHF. CDR3 coding DNA: TGTGCCAGCAGTTCCGGACAGGGCAATCAGCCCCAGCATTTT.